These T cell receptor beta chains were read from a single sample in a study of blood T cell repertoires in COVID-19. The protocol was immunoSEQ multiplex PCR, while the TCRdb copy is restricted to in-frame clones and leaves out a portion. The sample carries roughly 250,000 clones, 85% to 95% recorded once. The sequenced sample consisted of PBMCs or T cells enriched from blood (not recorded which). These receptors came from a woman aged 18-29 years who had recovered from COVID-19. Each CDR3 is given with its conserved first and last residue. A D gene is named only where the DNA matches it firmly. A row's size may be missing; if present it is once, few, many or a size class.

d_gene	v_gene	abundance	j_gene	CDR3nt	CDR3aa
-	TRBV19	-	TRBJ1-2	TGTGCCACCCAGCGGGGCTATGGCTACACCTTC	CATQRGYGYTF
TRBD2	TRBV10-3	-	TRBJ2-3	TGTGCCATCAGTGACCCTAGCGGGAGGATCATTGATACGCAGTATTTT	CAISDPSGRIIDTQYF
-	TRBV19	-	TRBJ1-2	TGTGCCAGTAGCGCCGGGGGGGTAATAAGCTATGGCTACACCTTC	CASSAGGVISYGYTF
-	TRBV18	few	TRBJ1-2	TGTGCCAGCTCACCACCGTCCCAGAACTATGGCTACACCTTC	CASSPPSQNYGYTF
-	TRBV2	-	TRBJ1-2	TGTGCCAGCAGGCAACCCGAGGGTGGCCCGGTTGGCTACACCTTC	CASRQPEGGPVGYTF
-	TRBV10-3	-	TRBJ1-2	TGTGCCATCAGTGGGCAGGGGTCTAACTATGGCTACACCTTC	CAISGQGSNYGYTF
-	TRBV28	-	TRBJ1-1	TGTGCCAGCAGTCACCTGGAGGGTGAAGCTTTCTTT	CASSHLEGEAFF
TRBD2	TRBV4-1	-	TRBJ2-1	TGCGCCAGCAGCCTCTCTAGCGGGAGGGCCAATGAGCAGTTCTTC	CASSLSSGRANEQFF
-	TRBV21-1	-	TRBJ1-4	TGTGCCAGCAGCCCCAACCGAAAGAGACAGGAATCAACTAATGAAAAACTGTTTTTT	CASSPNRKRQESTNEKLFF
TRBD1	TRBV19	-	TRBJ1-4	TGTGCCAGTAGTGATGGTTCGGGACAGGGTAATGAAAAACTGTTTTTT	CASSDGSGQGNEKLFF
-	TRBV9	-	TRBJ2-7	TGTGCCAGCAGCTCGTGGCCTGCCTACGAGCAGTACTTC	CASSSWPAYEQYF
TRBD2	TRBV5-1	few	TRBJ2-5	TGCGCCAGCAGCCCCTCCTTAAGCGGGGGGCGGGAGACCCAGTACTTC	CASSPSLSGGRETQYF
-	TRBV11-3	-	TRBJ1-6	TGTGCCAGCAGCTTAGATCAGGGATCCTCACCCCTCCACTTT	CASSLDQGSSPLHF
TRBD2	TRBV4-1	-	TRBJ2-7	TGCGCCAGCAGCCAAGGACGACCCAGCGGGGTATCCTACGAGCAGTACTTC	CASSQGRPSGVSYEQYF
-	TRBV19	-	TRBJ1-1	TGTGCCAGTAGTCGGGGGGCCAGCCCGGCCAAGGGCACTGAAGCTTTCTTT	CASSRGASPAKGTEAFF
-	TRBV5-6	-	TRBJ2-7	TGTGCCAGCAGCTTGATCACGAGGGACATTGGGGACGAGCAGTACTTC	CASSLITRDIGDEQYF
-	TRBV9	-	TRBJ2-7	TGTGCCAGCAGCCCCCGGGAGGGGGCGAGATACGAGCAGTACTTC	CASSPREGARYEQYF
-	TRBV21-1	-	TRBJ1-5	TGTGCAGCGGACAATCAGCCCCAGCATTTT	CAADNQPQHF
-	TRBV12-3/TRBV12-4	-	TRBJ1-2	TGTGCCAGCAGTTTGGATGACAGCTATGGCTACACCTTC	CASSLDDSYGYTF
-	TRBV19	-	TRBJ1-5	TGTGCCAGTAGTATTGTTGGAGTGTTCCAGCCCCAGCATTTT	CASSIVGVFQPQHF
-	TRBV7-3	-	TRBJ2-3	TGTGCCAGCAGCCCGGATCGGGGGTCTACGCAGTATTTT	CASSPDRGSTQYF
TRBD2	TRBV28	-	TRBJ2-1	TGTGCCAGCGGGTCTAGCGGGAGTACAGGGATGGTCGATGAGCAGTTCTTC	CASGSSGSTGMVDEQFF
TRBD1	TRBV24-1	once	TRBJ1-6	TGTGCCACCACAGTCGGAGGGACAGGGGGAAATTCACCCCTCCACTTT	CATTVGGTGGNSPLHF
TRBD1	TRBV9	-	TRBJ2-5	TGTGCCAGCAGCCCTAGGGGGCCTAAGACCCAGTACTTC	CASSPRGPKTQYF
TRBD1	TRBV19	-	TRBJ1-5	TGTGCCAGTAGGTCGACAGGGAATAGCAATCAGCCCCAGCATTTT	CASRSTGNSNQPQHF
-	TRBV14	-	TRBJ2-1	TGTGCCAGCAGCCCGAGGCCCCCGGGACTTGTAACTCTCAATGAGCAGTTCTTC	CASSPRPPGLVTLNEQFF
-	TRBV4-2	few	TRBJ1-2	TGTGCCAGCAGCCAAGATGAGAGTCTTTCTTACTATGGCTACACCTTC	CASSQDESLSYYGYTF
-	TRBV28	-	TRBJ1-2	TGTGCCAGCAGTTTGAGTCTGGCAGGCTATGGCTACACCTTC	CASSLSLAGYGYTF
TRBD2	TRBV27	-	TRBJ2-5	TGTGCCAGCGCCGGGACTAGCGGACAGACCCAGTACTTC	CASAGTSGQTQYF
TRBD2	TRBV7-3	-	TRBJ2-3	TGTGCCAGCAGCTTAGCGGGAGAACACACAGATACGCAGTATTTT	CASSLAGEHTDTQYF
-	TRBV6-5	-	TRBJ2-7	TGTGCCAGCAGTCCGGCGGACTTTTACTACGAGCAGTACTTC	CASSPADFYYEQYF
TRBD1	TRBV28	-	TRBJ2-1	TGTGCCAGCAGTTTATTTGGGGACAGGGGTTTCAATGAGCAGTTCTTC	CASSLFGDRGFNEQFF
-	TRBV5-1	-	TRBJ1-1	TGCGCCAGCAGCTTCGAACCCAGGGGGAACACTGAAGCTTTCTTT	CASSFEPRGNTEAFF
TRBD1	TRBV13	-	TRBJ1-2	TGTGCCAGCAGCCTCCAGACAGGGGCAGTCTATGGCTACACCTTC	CASSLQTGAVYGYTF
-	TRBV18	-	TRBJ2-7	TGTGCCAGCTCACCACCGGATCTGACGGGCTACGAGCAGTACTTC	CASSPPDLTGYEQYF
-	TRBV9	-	TRBJ2-2	TGTGCCAGCAGCGTCAACAGCATGGACACCGGGGAGCTGTTTTTT	CASSVNSMDTGELFF
TRBD1	TRBV7-3	-	TRBJ1-1	TGTGCCAGCAGCTACCTGGGGACAGGGGAAGCTTTCTTT	CASSYLGTGEAFF
TRBD1	TRBV6-5	-	TRBJ2-7	TGTGCCAGCAGTTTCCAGGGGGCGAGGTCCTACGAGCAGTACTTC	CASSFQGARSYEQYF
-	TRBV5-1	few	TRBJ1-2	TGCGCCAGCAGGAGGACAGCCCTTGAAGGAGGCTACACCTTC	CASRRTALEGGYTF
-	TRBV5-1	-	TRBJ1-6	TGCGCCAGCAGCTTCTCAGGGGATACGGGCTCACCCCTCCACTTT	CASSFSGDTGSPLHF